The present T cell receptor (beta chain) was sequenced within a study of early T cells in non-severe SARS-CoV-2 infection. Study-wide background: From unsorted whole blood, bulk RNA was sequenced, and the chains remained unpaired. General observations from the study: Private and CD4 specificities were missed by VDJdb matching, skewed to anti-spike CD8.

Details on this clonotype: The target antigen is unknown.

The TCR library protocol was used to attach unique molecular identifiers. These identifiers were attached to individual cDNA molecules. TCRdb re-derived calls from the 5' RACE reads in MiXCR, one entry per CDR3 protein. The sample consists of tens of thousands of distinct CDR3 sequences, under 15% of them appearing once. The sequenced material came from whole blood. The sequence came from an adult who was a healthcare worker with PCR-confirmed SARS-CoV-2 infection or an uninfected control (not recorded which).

The CDR3 loop is CASSRVPVNTEAFF. The CDR3 nucleotides read TGTGCCAGCAGCCGTGTTCCGGTGAACACTGAAGCTTTCTTT. The chain links TRBV27 to TRBJ1-1; D ambiguous. CDR1 is MNHEY, CDR2 SMNVEV, per germline (reference sequence). CDR3 size: 14 residues. V gave up 6 bases and J gave up 0 bases, with 11 bases separating them.